This is a list of T cell receptor beta chains from one sample in a study of graft-versus-host responses after intestinal transplantation. Sequencing was performed with immunoSEQ multiplex PCR; in TCRdb, only in-frame clones are kept and a portion is missing. The sample records 50,000 to 75,000 clones, about nine tenths being singletons. Sequencing was performed on ileum tissue, taken approximately 370 days after transplant. All receptors come from a human patient who received an intestinal transplant, so some T cells may come from the graft donor. Each CDR3 is given with its conserved first and last residue. Each record gives: clone size, J gene, D gene, V gene, CDR3 DNA, CDR3 protein. A D gene is named only where the DNA matches it firmly. Clone size, where shown, is once, few, many, or a class for clones that have expanded.

. | TRBJ2-7 | TRBD1 | TRBV4-1 | TGCGCCAGCAGCCAGAGGACAGGGGGCGCTTACGAGCAGTACTTC | CASSQRTGGAYEQYF
. | TRBJ1-4 | . | TRBV2 | TGTGCCAGCAGCCTCTTGGGGACTAATGAAAAACTGTTTTTT | CASSLLGTNEKLFF
. | TRBJ2-7 | TRBD1 | TRBV6-5 | TGTGCCAGCAGTTACAGAAGGACAGGGTTATACGAGCAGTACTTC | CASSYRRTGLYEQYF
. | TRBJ2-5 | TRBD1 | TRBV23-1 | TGCGCCAGCAGTCAATACAAGACAGGGGAAGTAGAGACCCAGTACTTC | CASSQYKTGEVETQYF
. | TRBJ2-7 | TRBD1 | TRBV2 | TGTGCCAGCAGGGGACAGGGTTACGAGCAGTACTTC | CASRGQGYEQYF
few | TRBJ1-5 | . | TRBV7-2 | TGTGCCAGCAGCTTAGAAGGGTATAGCAATCAGCCCCAGCATTTT | CASSLEGYSNQPQHF
. | TRBJ1-1 | . | TRBV5-1 | TGCGCCAGCAGCTTGGAGGCAGATGAAGCTTTCTTT | CASSLEADEAFF
. | TRBJ2-5 | TRBD2 | TRBV2 | TGTGCCAGCAGGGTAGGACTAGGAGGGGAGACCCAGTACTTC | CASRVGLGGETQYF
. | TRBJ2-1 | . | TRBV28 | TGTGCCAGCAGTTTATTTGGGACATCCTTTGACAATGAGCAGTTCTTC | CASSLFGTSFDNEQFF
. | TRBJ1-3 | . | TRBV28 | TGTGCCAGCAGTAAAGGACTCCTTCTTAGCTCTGGAAACACCATATATTTT | CASSKGLLLSSGNTIYF
. | TRBJ2-1 | TRBD2 | TRBV27 | TGTGCCAGCAGTTTTCAAACTAGCGGGAGCTACAATGAGCAGTTCTTC | CASSFQTSGSYNEQFF
. | TRBJ2-1 | TRBD2 | TRBV15 | TGTGCCACCAGCGAAGACGGTTGGGGGGAGGGCCCCCTGCGTCGTTACTCCTACAATGAGCAGTTCTTC | CATSEDGWGEGPLRRYSYNEQFF
. | TRBJ2-3 | TRBD2 | TRBV6-4 | TGTGCCAGCAGTGACTCTAGCGGGGGGGCCACAGATACGCAGTATTTT | CASSDSSGGATDTQYF
. | TRBJ2-7 | TRBD2 | TRBV7-9 | TGTGCCAGCAGCCCGAGGACTAGCGGCCTCTACTACGAGCAGTACTTC | CASSPRTSGLYYEQYF
. | TRBJ2-7 | TRBD1 | TRBV14 | TGTGCCAGCAGCTACAAGACAGGGCTCCGCTTGTACTTC | CASSYKTGLRLYF